A single TCR beta chain is shown here with its context. This sample stems from a study of monozygotic twins with inflammatory bowel disease. Reanalyzing the 5' RACE reads, TCRdb keeps one entry per CDR3 protein, without DNA. This table holds under 150,000 distinct CDR3 sequences. The CDR3 loop spans 16 amino acids. Germline CDR1 is MDHEN and CDR2 is SYDVKM. The gene calls are TRBV28 and TRBJ2-7; TCRdb designates TRBD1, a call that cannot be tested without DNA. The source is a human donor with ulcerative colitis or Crohn's disease, or a healthy co-twin of an affected twin (not recorded which). Sequenced sample: blood. CDR3 sequence reads: CASSSQPQGVGYEQYF.